The entry below gives a single TCR beta chain sequence along with its context. V was pared by 1 base and J by 5 bases, with 9 bases between. The CDR3 has 13 amino acids. This sample was taken from a study of blood T cell repertoires in COVID-19. Here immunoSEQ multiplex PCR was the method, and the copy in TCRdb shows in-frame clones only, minus some. The sample has roughly 27,000 clones; 88% are singletons. The TCR was taken from a human donor in a cohort sampled during active COVID-19. The gene calls are TRBV12-3 or TRBV12-4 and TRBJ2-7; tentatively, D is TRBD1 (5 bases). The sequenced sample consisted of peripheral blood. The CDR3: CASSLGGRDEQYF. The CDR3 DNA is TGTGCCAGCAGTTTAGGGGGCAGGGACGAGCAGTACTTC.